Shown below are 20 T cell receptor beta chains from a single sample sequenced in a study of CD8+CD57+ T cells in acquired aplastic anemia. It was genomic DNA that served as the template for profiling TCR beta VDJ and CDR3. MiXCR, applied by TCRdb to the reads, yields one record per CDR3 protein. The top ten hold approximately 4% of the sample, which has about 420,000 distinct CDR3 sequences, roughly 64% seen once. Material: sorted CD4+, CD8+, or CD8+CD57+ T cells (not recorded which) from PBMCs. The source is a human donor in good health, serving as a control.

In this sample, this clonotype turned up many times. The chain links TRBV20-1 to TRBJ1-2, with no clear D. Germline CDR1 reads DFQATT; CDR2 reads SNEGSKA (reference sequence). The V end lost 0 bases, the J end lost 1 base, and 9 bases lay between the germline ends. The CDR3 runs to 14 residues. CDR3 in amino acids: CSARDQTFNYGYTF. CDR3 nucleotide sequence: TGCAGTGCTAGAGATCAGACTTTTAACTATGGCTACACCTTC.

This clonotype was detected only once. One junction end does not reproduce the germline sequence, and a read error may be involved. This chain joins TRBV7-2 and TRBJ2-1, with a tentative D call TRBD1 (6 bases). Germline assignment: CDR1 SGHTA and CDR2 FQGNSA. This CDR3 has 14 amino acids. In DNA, the CDR3 is TGTGCCACCAGCTTTGAGGGACACCAAGAGACCCAGTGCTTC. It yields the protein CATSFEGHQETQCF.

This clonotype was counted many times. CDR3 nucleotides: TGTGCCAGCAGTGAATGGGGAAGAGGGTCCACTGAAGCTTTCTTT. This translates into CASSEWGRGSTEAFF. The rearrangement uses TRBV25-1 and TRBJ1-1; D is unclear. Trimming removed 1 base from V and 4 bases from J, with 13 bases in between. This CDR3 contains 15 residues. CDR1 MGHDK and CDR2 SYGVNS come from the germline V gene.

This clonotype has only one observation. This sequence joins TRBV7-9 and TRBJ2-1, with D maybe TRBD1 (5 bases). The CDR3 extends over 15 amino acids. Looked up from germline, CDR1 is SEHNR and CDR2 is FQNEAQ (reference sequence). Deletions cut 3 bases from V and 0 bases from J, with 9 bases between. For the CDR3, the DNA is TGTGCCAGCAGCTTGGGGCAGGACTCCTACAATGAGCAGTTCTTC. This sequence encodes CASSLGQDSYNEQFF.

This clonotype came up many times. The rearrangement uses TRBV6-2 or TRBV6-3 and TRBJ1-1; D gene unclear. CDR3 length equals 14 residues. Trimming stripped 5 bases from V and 1 base from J, with 11 bases between. From germline, CDR1 is MNHEY and CDR2 SVGEGT. CDR3 loop: CASSNGPRNTEAFF. The CDR3 coding sequence is TGTGCCAGCAGTAATGGTCCTCGGAACACTGAAGCTTTCTTT.

The rearrangement uses TRBV7-2 and TRBJ1-2, with D hard to call. The germline gives CDR1 SGHTA, CDR2 FQGNSA. V lost 4 bases and J 12 bases, leaving 24 bases between the germline ends. The CDR3 length is 15 residues. CDR3 sequence: CASSSHGRDQPQHTF. The CDR3 bases are TGTGCCAGCAGCTCCCATGGGAGGGATCAGCCCCAGCACACCTTC.

About this clonotype: A much larger clone sits a single nucleotide away, making a read error possible. V gene TRBV12-3 or TRBV12-4 combines with J gene TRBJ1-1; D remains ambiguous. The CDR3 extends over 10 amino acids. Trimming took 6 bases from V and 14 from J, leaving 13 bases between them. The CDR3: CASRQGSRFF. CDR3 nucleotide sequence: TGTGCCAGCAGGCAAGGAAGCCGGTTCTTT.

This rearrangement joins TRBV7-2 to TRBJ2-3, with D possibly being TRBD1 or TRBD2 (5 bases each). V lost 11 bases, J lost 5 bases, and 17 bases lay in between. This CDR3 has 13 amino acids. Germline loops: CDR1 SGHTA, CDR2 FQGNSA. This CDR3 reads CAWSFRGRDTQYF. CDR3 in DNA: TGTGCCTGGAGTTTCCGGGGCAGAGATACGCAGTATTTT. Supplemented by reference TRBV7-2 and TRBJ2-3, the full variable domain reads GAGVSQSPSNKVTEKGKDVELRCDPISGHTALYWYRQSLGQGLEFLIYFQGNSAPDKSGLPSDRFSAERTGGSVSTLTIQRTQQEDSAVYLCAWSFRGRDTQYFGPGTRLTVL.

J is TRBJ2-1 and V is TRBV11-2; D gene uncertain. Germline V gives CDR1 SGHAT, CDR2 FQNNGV. The CDR3 is made up of 13 amino acids. V was shortened by 8 bases and J by 1 base, with 9 bases between the two germline ends. CDR3 sequence: CASGLGSYNEQFF. CDR3 coding DNA: TGTGCCAGCGGCCTAGGGTCCTACAATGAGCAGTTCTTC.

Of note for this clonotype: A much larger clone lies one base from this, so it may be a read error. This chain uses TRBV3-1 with TRBJ1-2; D ambiguous. The V gene's germline CDR1 is LGHDT and CDR2 YNNKEL (reference sequence). The length of the CDR3 is 15 residues. Trimming removed 1 base from V and 4 bases from J, with 13 bases in between. CDR3 bases: TGTGCCAGCAGCCAAGGCAGTCCGGACCGCTATGGCTACACCTTC. This encodes CASSQGSPDRYGYTF.

This clonotype appeared many times. The gene calls are TRBV12-3 or TRBV12-4 and TRBJ2-3; D is ambiguous. Trimming took off 6 bases at V and 6 bases at J, with 7 bases between the two ends. CDR3 length equals 11 residues. DNA for the CDR3: TGTGCCAGCAGCTTTCTGGATACGCAGTATTTT. It encodes CASSFLDTQYF.

The rearrangement uses TRBV29-1 and TRBJ1-1; TRBD1 matches 7 bases. The CDR3 length is 13 residues. Germline loops: CDR1 SQVTM, CDR2 ANQGSEA. V was pared by 6 bases and J by 4 bases, with 8 bases of the junction left unmatched. The CDR3: CSVLRGPVTEAFF. The CDR3 DNA reads TGCAGCGTGTTGAGGGGGCCCGTCACTGAAGCTTTCTTT.

Turning to this clonotype: The final CDR3 position lacks the conserved phenylalanine or tryptophan, pointing to a likely read error. The rearrangement links TRBV12-3 or TRBV12-4 to TRBJ1-5; D possibly corresponds to TRBD1 (5 bases). The V and J ends lost 6 bases and 0 bases respectively, with 6 bases between them. The CDR3 covers 13 residues. The CDR3 DNA reads as TGTGCCAGCAGCCAGGGTAGCAATCAGCCCCAGCATATT. Protein sequence: CASSQGSNQPQHI.

About this clonotype: Likely a read error: the CDR3 ends without its conserved phenylalanine or tryptophan. No DNA is shown, since the ends of the CDR3 on it are uncertain; the CDR3 is the one TCRdb lists. J is TRBJ1-3 and V is TRBV19. Germline-derived CDR1 and CDR2 are LNHDA and SQIVND (reference sequence). From its first to its last residue, the CDR3 has 16 amino acids. The CDR3 is CASSTGPCYSPLHFGI.

This clonotype has just one count. The missing conserved phenylalanine or tryptophan at the end of this CDR3 makes a read error likely. The DNA is left out, because the CDR3 cannot be placed on it with certainty; the CDR3 is given as TCRdb lists it. The chain is built from TRBV9 and TRBJ1-4; TRBD1 was called by the table and not checked on the DNA. Germline V gene sequence: CDR1 SGDLS, CDR2 YYNGEE. The CDR3 is made up of 13 amino acids, end residues included. CDR3 residues: CASSVGGNPGDQL.

The CDR3 nucleotides read TGTGCCAGCAGGGAGGATAGGGGGACAGGTCACTATGGCTACACCTTC. It codes for CASREDRGTGHYGYTF. This chain joins TRBV12-3 or TRBV12-4 and TRBJ1-2; TRBD1 matches 8 bases. The CDR3 has 16 residues. V lost 6 bases to trimming and J lost 3 bases; unmatched junction nucleotides: 12.

This chain uses TRBV9 with TRBJ1-3; weak D call: TRBD1 (5 bases). Trimming removed 1 base from V and 14 bases from J, with 22 bases in between. CDR1 and CDR2 from the germline V gene are SGDLS and YYNGEE. CDR3 length equals 15 residues. The CDR3 nucleotides read TGTGCCAGCAGCGTATTGAATGACAGAACCTACAAGCTATATTTT. Its translation is CASSVLNDRTYKLYF. Full variable domain (missing parts from reference TRBV9 and TRBJ1-3): DSGVTQTPKHLITATGQRVTLRCSPRSGDLSVYWYQQSLDQGLQFLIQYYNGEERAKGNILERFSAQQFPDLHSELNLSSLELGDSALYFCASSVLNDRTYKLYFGEGSWLTVV.

This clonotype occurred a few times. The chain joins TRBV2 to TRBJ1-1; D call uncertain. Trimming stripped 8 bases from V and 1 base from J, with 8 bases between. Looked up from germline, CDR1 is SNHLY and CDR2 is FYNNEI. This CDR3 is 12 amino acids long. The CDR3 protein is CASAVGNTEAFF. CDR3 bases: TGTGCCAGCGCCGTGGGGAACACTGAAGCTTTCTTT. The full variable domain, rest sourced from reference TRBV2 and TRBJ1-1, is EPEVTQTPSHQVTQMGQEVILRCVPISNHLYFYWYRQILGQKVEFLVSFYNNEISEKSEIFDDQFSVERPDGSNFTLKIRSTKLEDSAMYFCASAVGNTEAFFGQGTRLTVV.

This clonotype has a count of ten or more. The chain links TRBV2 to TRBJ2-1, with D uncertain. This CDR3 spans 13 amino acids. Germline V lookup: CDR1 SNHLY, CDR2 FYNNEI. V was pared by 3 bases and J by 6 bases, with 9 bases between. CDR3 sequence reads: CASSEANVNEQFF. DNA of the CDR3: TGTGCCAGCAGTGAGGCAAACGTCAATGAGCAGTTCTTC.

This clonotype was observed many times. The rearrangement links TRBV3-1 to TRBJ1-2, with 8 bases aligning to TRBD1. This CDR3 comprises 14 residues. V shed 5 bases and J 4 bases; nucleotides not matched to a gene: 6. Germline lookup yields CDR1 LGHDT and CDR2 YNNKEL (reference sequence). The CDR3 loop reads CASSTTGDRYGYTF. In DNA form, the CDR3 reads TGTGCCAGCAGCACGACAGGGGATCGCTATGGCTACACCTTC. Full variable domain (remainder filled in from reference TRBV3-1 and TRBJ1-2): DTAVSQTPKYLVTQMGNDKSIKCEQNLGHDTMYWYKQDSKKFLKIMFSYNNKELIINETVPNRFSPKSPDKAHLNLHINSLELGDSAVYFCASSTTGDRYGYTFGSGTRLTVV.